The TCR beta chain under discussion was sequenced for a study of blood T cell repertoires in COVID-19. Ages ranged from about 18 to 100 years, with residence in about 23 US areas. The germline V gene encodes CDR1 GTSNPN and CDR2 SVGIG (reference sequence). The CDR3 covers 12 residues. Trimming took off 5 bases at V and 5 bases at J, with 10 bases between the two ends. TCRdb keeps only in-frame clones here, not all; method: immunoSEQ multiplex PCR. The data contain around 310,000 clones, around nine tenths of them seen just once; the ten biggest clones take up around 5%. The V call is TRBV30, the J call TRBJ2-1, with D possibly matching TRBD2 (6 bases). The source of this sequence is a man aged 30 to 39 who had recovered from COVID-19. Input material: PBMCs or T cells enriched from blood (not recorded which). CDR3 residues: CAWWDFHNEQFF. CDR3 nucleotide sequence: TGTGCCTGGTGGGACTTCCACAATGAGCAGTTCTTC.